This T cell receptor (beta chain) was found in a study of blood T cell repertoires in COVID-19. Study-wide context: PBMCs, B-cell-depleted T cells, or T cells provided the cDNA or gDNA that made up the material.

Per germline, CDR1 SGHRS and CDR2 YFSETQ. After removal of 4 bases from V and 4 bases from J, the junction contained 7 bases not matched to a gene. The CDR3 is 14 amino acids. Original handling: It was from reference gene primer amplification that nucleated cell counts were estimated. Generated by immunoSEQ multiplex PCR, the TCRdb table keeps only in-frame clones and is missing some. That table furnishes V, J and clone size, whereas the DNA furnished D and trimming. The profile shows about 120,000 clones, 90% of them singletons. Followed over time, Seattle patients had been enrolled while infection was active.

The clonotype originates from a woman in her sixties with COVID-19, enrolled during active disease. Sequencing used peripheral blood. J is TRBJ1-1 and V is TRBV5-1; 7 bases agree with TRBD1. CDR3 nucleotides: TGCGCCAGCAGCCGGAACAGGGGAAGCACTGAAGCTTTCTTT. It translates to CASSRNRGSTEAFF.